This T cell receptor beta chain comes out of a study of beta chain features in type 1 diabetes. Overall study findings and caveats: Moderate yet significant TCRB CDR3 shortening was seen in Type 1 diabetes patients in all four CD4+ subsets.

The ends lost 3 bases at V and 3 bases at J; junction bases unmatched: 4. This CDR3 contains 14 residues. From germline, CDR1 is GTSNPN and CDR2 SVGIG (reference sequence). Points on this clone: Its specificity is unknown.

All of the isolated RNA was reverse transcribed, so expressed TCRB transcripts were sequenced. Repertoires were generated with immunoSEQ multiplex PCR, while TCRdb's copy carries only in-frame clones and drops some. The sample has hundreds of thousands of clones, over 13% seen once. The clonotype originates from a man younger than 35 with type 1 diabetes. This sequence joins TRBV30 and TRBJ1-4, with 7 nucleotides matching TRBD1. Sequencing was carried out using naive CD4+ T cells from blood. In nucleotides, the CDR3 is TGTGCCTGGAGCTTCGGGACAGCTAATGAAAAACTGTTTTTT. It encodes CAWSFGTANEKLFF.